The present T cell receptor (beta chain) was sequenced within a study of cytomegalovirus exposure and HLA in healthy donors. For the study at large: The study's early data release held about 80 million unique TCRs from HLA-typed donors. General observations from the study: In a later analysis, about 17,000 TCR beta sequences were associated with HLA alleles at 0.05 false discovery rate. In a later analysis, TCR beta V- and J-gene trimming showed a link to a missense DCLRE1C variant. Most TCR sequences were rare, but some public TCRs occurred in many donors.

The study ran its PCR with 60 Vbeta and 13 Jbeta primers. Sequencing used immunoSEQ multiplex PCR; TCRdb keeps in-frame clones, though not all of them. The sample holds roughly 120,000 clones; over 75% are singletons and the top ten take 5% to 6.5%. The length of the CDR3 is 16 residues. Germline V gene sequence: CDR1 MNHEY, CDR2 SVGAGI. V lost 0 bases, J lost 8 bases, and 6 bases stayed unmatched. With regard to this clone: The antigen is not known.

This clonotype was sampled from a man younger than 45 in good health and CMV-seronegative. The rearrangement joins TRBV6-5 to TRBJ2-1; 11 bases align to TRBD1. What was sequenced was PBMCs. This CDR3 reads CASSYSGTGGWDEQFF. The CDR3 region has the DNA TGTGCCAGCAGTTACTCGGGGACAGGGGGGTGGGATGAGCAGTTCTTC.